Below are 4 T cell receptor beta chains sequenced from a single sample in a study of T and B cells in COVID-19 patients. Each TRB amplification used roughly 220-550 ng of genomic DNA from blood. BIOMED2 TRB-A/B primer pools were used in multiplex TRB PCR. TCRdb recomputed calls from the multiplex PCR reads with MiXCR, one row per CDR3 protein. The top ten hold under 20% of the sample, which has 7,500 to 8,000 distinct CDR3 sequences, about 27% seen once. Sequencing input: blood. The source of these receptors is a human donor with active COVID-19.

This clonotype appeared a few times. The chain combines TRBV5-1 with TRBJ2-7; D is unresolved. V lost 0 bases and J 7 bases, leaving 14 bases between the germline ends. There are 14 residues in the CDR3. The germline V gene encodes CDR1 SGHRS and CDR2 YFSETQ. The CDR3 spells CASSLDYPLGEQYF. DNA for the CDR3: TGCGCCAGCAGCTTGGACTACCCTCTGGGGGAGCAGTACTTC.

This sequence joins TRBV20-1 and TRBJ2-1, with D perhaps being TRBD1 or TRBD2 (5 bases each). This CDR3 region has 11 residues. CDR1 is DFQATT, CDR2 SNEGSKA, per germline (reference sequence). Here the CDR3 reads CRGTSGDEQFF. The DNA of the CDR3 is TGCAGGGGGACCTCCGGGGATGAGCAGTTCTTC.

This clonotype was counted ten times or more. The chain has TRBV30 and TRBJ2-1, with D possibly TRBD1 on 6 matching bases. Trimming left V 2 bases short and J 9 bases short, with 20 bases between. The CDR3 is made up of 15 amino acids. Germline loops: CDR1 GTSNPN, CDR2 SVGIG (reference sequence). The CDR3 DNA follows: TGTGCCTGGAGTCGCGACAGGACCTACGGCGGTGAGCAGTTCTTC. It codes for CAWSRDRTYGGEQFF.

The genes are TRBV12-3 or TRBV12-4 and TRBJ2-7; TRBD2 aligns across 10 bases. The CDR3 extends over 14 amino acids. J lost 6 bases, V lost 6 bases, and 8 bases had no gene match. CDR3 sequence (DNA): TGTGCCAGCAGCCGGAGCGGGGGGGCGTCCGAGCAGTACTTC. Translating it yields CASSRSGGASEQYF.